These T cell receptor beta chains were read from a single sample in a study of cytomegalovirus exposure and HLA in healthy donors. Repertoires were generated with immunoSEQ multiplex PCR, while TCRdb's copy carries only in-frame clones and drops some. The table includes about 120,000 clones, 88% detected once. Sequencing input: PBMCs. Receptor source: a man younger than 35 in good health and CMV-seropositive. Each CDR3 is given with its conserved first and last residue. D genes are given only for firm matches. Clone size is not always given. Where it is, it says once, few, many or a class for expanded clones.

>TRBJ1-1|.|once|TRBV11-2
CASSLFRGGRLDFEAFF
TGTGCCAGCAGCTTATTTCGTGGAGGCAGACTCGACTTTGAAGCTTTCTTT
>TRBJ2-3|TRBD1|.|TRBV7-2
CASSSLSRTGGTDTQYF
TGTGCCAGCAGCTCCCTGTCACGGACAGGGGGGACAGATACGCAGTATTTT
>TRBJ1-2|.|.|TRBV28
CASSLDRYYGYTF
TGTGCCAGCAGTTTAGACAGGTACTATGGCTACACCTTC
>TRBJ2-7|.|.|TRBV27
CASSFLQRERVQYF
TGTGCCAGCAGTTTCTTACAGAGGGAAAGGGTGCAGTACTTC
>TRBJ2-3|TRBD2|few|TRBV9
CASSVGTIRTDTQYF
TGTGCCAGCAGCGTCGGGACTATCCGCACAGATACGCAGTATTTT
>TRBJ1-6|TRBD1|.|TRBV18
CASSLRDSNSPLHF
TGTGCCAGCTCACTCCGGGACAGTAATTCACCCCTCCACTTT
>TRBJ1-2|.|.|TRBV7-2
CASSLYTGGYTF
TGTGCCAGCAGCTTGTACACGGGGGGCTACACCTTC
>TRBJ1-2|.|.|TRBV6-6
CASSQTVNYGYTF
TGTGCCAGCAGCCAGACAGTTAACTATGGCTACACCTTC
>TRBJ2-1|.|.|TRBV19
CASSVPDTLRWNEQFF
TGTGCCAGTAGCGTCCCGGACACGCTGAGGTGGAATGAGCAGTTCTTC
>TRBJ1-2|.|.|TRBV6-5
CASSYSMNSANYGYTF
TGTGCCAGCAGTTACTCGATGAATTCAGCTAACTATGGCTACACCTTC
>TRBJ1-2|.|.|TRBV20-1
CSARTGYGYTF
TGCAGTGCTAGGACGGGCTATGGCTACACCTTC
>TRBJ1-3|.|.|TRBV5-1
CASSLAGTFSSGNTIYF
TGCGCCAGCAGCTTGGCCGGGACATTCAGCTCTGGAAACACCATATATTTT
>TRBJ1-5|.|.|TRBV6-5
CASRPMGGLHQPQHF
TGTGCCAGCCGCCCGATGGGAGGGCTACATCAGCCCCAGCATTTT
>TRBJ2-7|.|.|TRBV4-2
CASSQEAGFGSYEQYF
TGTGCCAGCAGCCAAGAAGCCGGGTTTGGTTCCTACGAGCAGTACTTC
>TRBJ2-3|.|.|TRBV7-9
CASSPPPSTDTQYF
TGTGCCAGCAGCCCCCCCCCTAGCACAGATACGCAGTATTTT
>TRBJ2-1|.|.|TRBV7-9
CASSLTSSGNEQFF
TGTGCCAGCAGCTTAACTAGCTCCGGGAATGAGCAGTTCTTC
>TRBJ1-2|.|.|TRBV11-2
CASSLAPGDGYTF
TGTGCCAGCAGCTTAGCCCCAGGGGATGGCTACACCTTC
>TRBJ2-5|.|.|TRBV7-2
CASSLPGVRTQYF
TGTGCCAGCAGCTTACCGGGGGTGCGGACCCAGTACTTC
>TRBJ2-1|TRBD1|.|TRBV2
CASRWDRDNEQFF
TGTGCCAGCCGATGGGACAGGGACAATGAGCAGTTCTTC
>TRBJ1-5|TRBD1|.|TRBV28
CASSLRPGDRGQPQHF
TGTGCCAGCAGTTTACGCCCGGGGGACAGGGGTCAGCCCCAGCATTTT
>TRBJ2-7|.|.|TRBV23-1
CASSRIRRGPSSYEQYF
TGCGCCAGCAGTCGAATCCGGCGGGGCCCCAGCTCCTACGAGCAGTACTTC
>TRBJ2-3|TRBD1|.|TRBV18
CASSPTGQGSTDTQYF
TGTGCCAGCTCACCGACTGGACAGGGAAGCACAGATACGCAGTATTTT
>TRBJ1-6|TRBD1|few|TRBV5-1
CASSQGTGVNSPLHF
TGCGCCAGCAGCCAAGGGACAGGGGTGAATTCACCCCTCCACTTT
>TRBJ2-7|TRBD2|.|TRBV29-1
CSVGGGTSGSYEQYF
TGCAGCGTTGGAGGGGGGACTAGTGGGTCCTACGAGCAGTACTTC
>TRBJ2-1|TRBD1|.|TRBV29-1
CSAEGDRTRNEQFF
TGCAGCGCTGAGGGGGACAGAACTCGCAATGAGCAGTTCTTC
>TRBJ2-3|.|.|TRBV6-4
CASSDSAGNTQYF
TGTGCCAGCAGTGACTCGGCGGGTAATACGCAGTATTTT
>TRBJ2-5|TRBD1|.|TRBV5-1
CASKRQGAIRYQETQYF
TGCGCCAGCAAGAGACAGGGAGCAATTCGGTACCAAGAGACCCAGTACTTC
>TRBJ1-2|.|.|TRBV21-1
CASSKGRAGGECKDGYTF
TGTGCCAGCAGCAAAGGACGGGCAGGGGGAGAATGTAAGGATGGCTACACCTTC
>TRBJ1-2|TRBD1|once|TRBV6-1
CASSKPTGNYGYTF
TGTGCCAGCAGCAAACCGACAGGGAACTATGGCTACACCTTC
>TRBJ2-7|TRBD2|.|TRBV5-1
CASSPSGAYEQYF
TGCGCCAGCAGCCCAAGCGGGGCTTACGAGCAGTACTTC
>TRBJ2-1|.|.|TRBV19
CASSDQSGEEQFF
TGTGCCAGCTCCGACCAGTCGGGGGAGGAGCAGTTCTTC
>TRBJ2-1|TRBD2|.|TRBV27
CASSLTTSSNEQFF
TGTGCCAGCAGTTTGACGACTAGCTCCAATGAGCAGTTCTTC
>TRBJ2-7|TRBD1|.|TRBV19
CASSRDRGYEQYF
TGTGCCAGTAGCCGGGACAGGGGATACGAGCAGTACTTC
>TRBJ1-4|.|once|TRBV29-1
CSVEPVGEEKLFF
TGCAGCGTTGAACCGGTGGGCGAGGAAAAACTGTTTTTT
>TRBJ1-4|TRBD1|.|TRBV6-1
CASSEALPGTGREKLFF
TGTGCCAGCAGTGAAGCGCTGCCGGGGACAGGGCGCGAAAAACTGTTTTTT
>TRBJ2-1|TRBD2|.|TRBV11-3
CASSLTSGAEQFF
TGTGCCAGCAGCTTGACTAGCGGGGCTGAGCAGTTCTTC
>TRBJ1-1|.|.|TRBV9
CASSVDGYTEAFF
TGTGCCAGCAGCGTAGACGGTTACACTGAAGCTTTCTTT
>TRBJ2-3|TRBD2|.|TRBV5-6
CASSPSGGPPDTQYF
TGTGCCAGCAGCCCCAGCGGGGGCCCACCAGATACGCAGTATTTT
>TRBJ1-5|.|.|TRBV28
CASTLGGKPQHF
TGTGCCAGCACTCTGGGGGGAAAGCCCCAGCATTTT
>TRBJ2-7|TRBD2|.|TRBV19
CASSSRGVAYEQYF
TGTGCCAGTAGTTCGCGGGGGGTTGCCTACGAGCAGTACTTC
>TRBJ1-1|.|.|TRBV10-2
CASSDGGGSRNTEAFF
TGCGCCAGCAGTGACGGGGGAGGATCGCGGAACACTGAAGCTTTCTTT
>TRBJ2-5|.|.|TRBV11-1
CASSPLGKRGPGTQYF
TGTGCCAGCAGCCCACTGGGAAAGCGTGGCCCGGGAACCCAGTACTTC
>TRBJ1-2|.|.|TRBV9
CASSSQGSGYGYTF
TGTGCCAGCAGCTCGCAGGGATCAGGCTATGGCTACACCTTC
>TRBJ1-1|TRBD1|.|TRBV6-1
CATRDREGTEAFF
TGTGCCACCCGGGACAGGGAGGGGACTGAAGCTTTCTTT
>TRBJ2-3|TRBD1|.|TRBV19
CASSEGQGPYTDTQYF
TGTGCCAGTAGTGAGGGACAGGGGCCCTACACAGATACGCAGTATTTT
>TRBJ2-5|TRBD2|.|TRBV4-1
CASSPFRAGGVGETQYF
TGCGCCAGCAGCCCCTTTCGTGCGGGGGGCGTTGGGGAGACCCAGTACTTC
>TRBJ1-5|.|.|TRBV2
CASSGTGTTRNQPQHF
TGTGCCAGCAGTGGAACCGGGACAACGCGAAATCAGCCCCAGCATTTT
>TRBJ1-4|.|.|TRBV10-2
CASTGGGGLEKLFF
TGCGCCAGCACTGGTGGGGGCGGATTAGAAAAACTGTTTTTT
>TRBJ2-2|.|.|TRBV6-5
CASSSAGFRFAGELFF
TGTGCCAGCAGTTCCGCGGGTTTTAGGTTCGCCGGGGAGCTGTTTTTT
>TRBJ1-5|.|.|TRBV19
CATSDSWGSNQPQHF
TGTGCCACTTCGGACAGCTGGGGTAGCAATCAGCCCCAGCATTTT
>TRBJ2-1|.|.|TRBV19
CASRPIGRRYGYNEQFF
TGTGCCAGTAGACCCATCGGAAGGAGGTACGGATACAATGAGCAGTTCTTC
>TRBJ1-4|.|.|TRBV6-5
CASSYSRTDNEKLFF
TGTGCCAGCAGTTACTCCCGGACAGATAATGAAAAACTGTTTTTT
>TRBJ2-7|TRBD2|.|TRBV11-2
CASTTGGVVYEQYF
TGTGCCAGCACCACCGGGGGGGTGGTGTACGAGCAGTACTTC
>TRBJ1-1|.|.|TRBV7-6
CASSPTTGNTEAFF
TGTGCCAGCAGCCCGACGACAGGGAACACTGAAGCTTTCTTT
>TRBJ2-7|TRBD1|.|TRBV15
CATKTGTGHEQYF
TGTGCCACTAAGACAGGGACCGGCCACGAGCAGTACTTC